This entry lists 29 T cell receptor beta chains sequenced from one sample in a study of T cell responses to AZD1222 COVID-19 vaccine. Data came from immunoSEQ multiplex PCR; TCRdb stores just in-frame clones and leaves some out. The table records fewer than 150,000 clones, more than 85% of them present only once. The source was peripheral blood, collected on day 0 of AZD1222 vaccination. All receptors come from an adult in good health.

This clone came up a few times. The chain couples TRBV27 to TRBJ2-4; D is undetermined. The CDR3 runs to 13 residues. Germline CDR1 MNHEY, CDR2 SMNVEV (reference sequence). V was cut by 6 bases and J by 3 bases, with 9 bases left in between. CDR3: CASRSADKNIQYF. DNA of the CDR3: TGTGCCAGCAGGTCCGCAGACAAAAACATTCAGTACTTC.

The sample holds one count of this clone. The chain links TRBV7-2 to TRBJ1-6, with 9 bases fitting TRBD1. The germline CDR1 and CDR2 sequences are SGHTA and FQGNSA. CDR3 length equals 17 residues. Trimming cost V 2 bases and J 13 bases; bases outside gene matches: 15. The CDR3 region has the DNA TGTGCCAGCAGCTTAAGCGTCACCGGGACAGGGCAGCGTCCCCTCCACTTT. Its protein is CASSLSVTGTGQRPLHF.

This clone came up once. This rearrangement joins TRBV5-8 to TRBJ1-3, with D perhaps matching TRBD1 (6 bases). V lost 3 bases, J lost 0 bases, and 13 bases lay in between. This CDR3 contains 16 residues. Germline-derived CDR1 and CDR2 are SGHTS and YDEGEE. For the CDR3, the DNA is TGTGCCAGCAGCTCACCGGACAGCCACTCTGGAAACACCATATATTTT. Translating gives CASSSPDSHSGNTIYF.

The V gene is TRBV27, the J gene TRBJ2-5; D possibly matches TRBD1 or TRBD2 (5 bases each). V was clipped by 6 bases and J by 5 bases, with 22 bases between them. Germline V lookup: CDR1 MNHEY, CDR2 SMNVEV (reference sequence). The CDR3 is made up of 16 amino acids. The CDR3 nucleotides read TGTGCCAGCAGCCCATCGGGACGTCTCACGGGTGAGACCCAGTACTTC. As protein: CASSPSGRLTGETQYF.

CDR3 in amino acids: CASSSDRSNQPQHF. The CDR3 DNA is TGTGCCAGCAGTTCCGACAGGAGCAATCAGCCCCAGCATTTT. This rearrangement joins TRBV27 to TRBJ1-5, with D perhaps matching TRBD1 (6 bases). Germline assignment: CDR1 MNHEY and CDR2 SMNVEV (reference sequence). The length of the CDR3 is 14 residues. V dropped 4 bases and J dropped 1 base, with 8 bases sitting between them.

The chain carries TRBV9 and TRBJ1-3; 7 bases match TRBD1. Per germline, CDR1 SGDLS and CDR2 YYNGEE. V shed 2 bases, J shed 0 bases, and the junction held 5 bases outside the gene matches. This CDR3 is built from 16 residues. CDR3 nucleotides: TGTGCCAGCAGCGTTGCGGGGACAGTCTCTGGAAACACCATATATTTT. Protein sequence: CASSVAGTVSGNTIYF.

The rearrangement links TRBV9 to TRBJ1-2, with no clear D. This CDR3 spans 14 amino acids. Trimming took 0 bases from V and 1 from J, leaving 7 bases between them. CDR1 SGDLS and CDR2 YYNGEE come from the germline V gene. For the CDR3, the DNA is TGTGCCAGCAGCGTAGTGGGGAGTAACTATGGCTACACCTTC. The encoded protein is CASSVVGSNYGYTF.

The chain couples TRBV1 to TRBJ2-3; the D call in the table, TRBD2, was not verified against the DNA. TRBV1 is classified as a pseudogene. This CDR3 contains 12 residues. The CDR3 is CTSSHNGDTQYF. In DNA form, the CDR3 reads TGCACCAGCAGCCATAACGGGGATACGCAGTATTTT.

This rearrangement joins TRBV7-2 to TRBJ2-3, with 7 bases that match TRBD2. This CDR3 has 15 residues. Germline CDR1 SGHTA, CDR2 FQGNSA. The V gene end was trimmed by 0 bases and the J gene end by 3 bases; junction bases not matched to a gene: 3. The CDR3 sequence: CASSLAVSGTDTQYF. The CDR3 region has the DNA TGTGCCAGCAGCTTAGCGGTTAGCGGGACAGATACGCAGTATTTT.

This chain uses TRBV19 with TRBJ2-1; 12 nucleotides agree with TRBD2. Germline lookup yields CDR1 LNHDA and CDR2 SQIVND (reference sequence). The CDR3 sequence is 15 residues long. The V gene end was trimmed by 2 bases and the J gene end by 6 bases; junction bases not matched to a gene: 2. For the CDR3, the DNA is TGTGCCAGTAGTATACTAGCGGGGGGGCCCAATGAGCAGTTCTTC. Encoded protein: CASSILAGGPNEQFF. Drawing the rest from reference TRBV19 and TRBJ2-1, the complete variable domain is DGGITQSPKYLFRKEGQNVTLSCEQNLNHDAMYWYRQDPGQGLRLIYYSQIVNDFQKGDIAEGYSVSREKKESFPLTVTSAQKNPTAFYLCASSILAGGPNEQFFGPGTRLTVL.

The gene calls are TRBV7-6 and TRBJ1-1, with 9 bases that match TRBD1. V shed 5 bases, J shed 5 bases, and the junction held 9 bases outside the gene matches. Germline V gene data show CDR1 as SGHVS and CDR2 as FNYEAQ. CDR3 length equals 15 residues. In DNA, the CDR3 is TGTGCCAGCAGCCGACTCGACAGGGGGAGAACTGAAGCTTTCTTT. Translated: CASSRLDRGRTEAFF. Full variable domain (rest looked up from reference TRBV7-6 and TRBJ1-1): GAGVSQSPRYKVTKRGQDVALRCDPISGHVSLYWYRQALGQGPEFLTYFNYEAQQDKSGLPNDRFSAERPEGSISTLTIQRTEQRDSAMYRCASSRLDRGRTEAFFGQGTRLTVV.

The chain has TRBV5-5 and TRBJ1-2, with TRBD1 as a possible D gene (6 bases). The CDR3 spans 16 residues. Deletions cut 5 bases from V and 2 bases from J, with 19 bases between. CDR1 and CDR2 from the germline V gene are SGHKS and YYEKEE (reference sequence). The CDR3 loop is CASRTAAGGANYGYTF. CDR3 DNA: TGTGCCAGCAGGACGGCCGCCGGGGGGGCGAACTATGGCTACACCTTC.

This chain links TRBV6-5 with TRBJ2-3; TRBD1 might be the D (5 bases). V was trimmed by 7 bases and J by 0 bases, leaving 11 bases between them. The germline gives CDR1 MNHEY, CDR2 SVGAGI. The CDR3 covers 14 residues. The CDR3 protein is CASKYDSSTDTQYF. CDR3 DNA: TGTGCCAGCAAATACGACAGTAGCACAGATACGCAGTATTTT.

The DNA of the CDR3 is TGTGCCCTAGGACAGGGGGCTGAGACCCAGTACTTC. This sequence encodes CALGQGAETQYF. The chain is built from TRBV2 and TRBJ2-5, with 11 nucleotides matching TRBD1. V lost 11 bases and J lost 5; bases outside the gene matches: 4. Germline CDR1 is SNHLY and CDR2 is FYNNEI. CDR3 size: 12 residues.

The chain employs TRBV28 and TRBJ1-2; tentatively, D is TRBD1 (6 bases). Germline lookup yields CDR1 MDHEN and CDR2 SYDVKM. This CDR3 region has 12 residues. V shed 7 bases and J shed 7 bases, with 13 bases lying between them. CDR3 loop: CASIGTTPGYTF. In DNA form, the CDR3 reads TGTGCCAGCATCGGGACAACACCTGGCTACACCTTC.

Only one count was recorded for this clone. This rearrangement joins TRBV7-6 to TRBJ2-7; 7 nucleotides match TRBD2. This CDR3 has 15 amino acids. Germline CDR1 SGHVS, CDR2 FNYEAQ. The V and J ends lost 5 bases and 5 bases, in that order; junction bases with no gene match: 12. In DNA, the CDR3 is TGTGCCAGCAGCCCCACTAGCGCGAAAAGGGACGAGCAGTACTTC. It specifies CASSPTSAKRDEQYF. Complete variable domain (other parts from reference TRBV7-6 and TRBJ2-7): GAGVSQSPRYKVTKRGQDVALRCDPISGHVSLYWYRQALGQGPEFLTYFNYEAQQDKSGLPNDRFSAERPEGSISTLTIQRTEQRDSAMYRCASSPTSAKRDEQYFGPGTRLTVT.

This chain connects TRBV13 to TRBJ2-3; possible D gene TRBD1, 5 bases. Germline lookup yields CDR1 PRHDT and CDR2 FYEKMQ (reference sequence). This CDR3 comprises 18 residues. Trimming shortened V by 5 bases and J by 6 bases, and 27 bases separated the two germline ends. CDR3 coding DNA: TGTGCCAGCAGCCCGCAACTTTTCGGCAGGGCTTCATCTGATACGCAGTATTTT. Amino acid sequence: CASSPQLFGRASSDTQYF.

This CDR3 is CASSQGSHGANVLTF. CDR3 nucleotides: TGCGCCAGCAGCCAAGGTAGTCATGGGGCCAACGTCCTGACTTTC. This rearrangement joins TRBV4-1 to TRBJ2-6; unclear D gene. The CDR3 is 15 amino acids. CDR1 and CDR2 from the germline V gene are MGHRA and YSYEKL. The V end lost 1 base, the J end lost 3 bases, and 7 bases lay between the germline ends.

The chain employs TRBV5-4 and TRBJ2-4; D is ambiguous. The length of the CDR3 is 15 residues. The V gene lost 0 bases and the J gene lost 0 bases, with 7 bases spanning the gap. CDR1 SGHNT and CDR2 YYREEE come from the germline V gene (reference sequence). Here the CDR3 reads CASSLGGLAKNIQYF. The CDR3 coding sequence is TGTGCCAGCAGCTTGGGAGGCCTAGCCAAAAACATTCAGTACTTC.

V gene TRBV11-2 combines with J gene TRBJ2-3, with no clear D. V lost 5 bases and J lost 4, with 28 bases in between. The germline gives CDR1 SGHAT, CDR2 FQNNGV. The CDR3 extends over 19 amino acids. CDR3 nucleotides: TGTGCCAGCAGCCCTGGACCGGGTCAGGCCGGTTTTTCATCAGATACGCAGTATTTT. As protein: CASSPGPGQAGFSSDTQYF.

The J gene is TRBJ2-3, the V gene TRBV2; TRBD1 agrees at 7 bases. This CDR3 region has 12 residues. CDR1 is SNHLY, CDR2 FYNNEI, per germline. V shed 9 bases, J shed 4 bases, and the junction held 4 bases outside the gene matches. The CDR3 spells CASRQGSDTQYF. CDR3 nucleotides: TGTGCCAGTAGACAGGGTTCAGATACGCAGTATTTT.

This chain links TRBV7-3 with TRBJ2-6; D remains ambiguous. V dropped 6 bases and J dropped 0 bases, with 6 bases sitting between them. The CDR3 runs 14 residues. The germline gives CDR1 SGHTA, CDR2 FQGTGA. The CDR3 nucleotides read TGTGCCAGCAGTCGGGTCTCTGGGGCCAACGTCCTGACTTTC. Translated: CASSRVSGANVLTF.

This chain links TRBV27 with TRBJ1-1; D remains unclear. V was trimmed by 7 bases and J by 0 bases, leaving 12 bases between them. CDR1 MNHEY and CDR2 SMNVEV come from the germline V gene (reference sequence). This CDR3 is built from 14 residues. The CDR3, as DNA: TGTGCCAGCAAGGAAGGCCTCATGAACACTGAAGCTTTCTTT. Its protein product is CASKEGLMNTEAFF.

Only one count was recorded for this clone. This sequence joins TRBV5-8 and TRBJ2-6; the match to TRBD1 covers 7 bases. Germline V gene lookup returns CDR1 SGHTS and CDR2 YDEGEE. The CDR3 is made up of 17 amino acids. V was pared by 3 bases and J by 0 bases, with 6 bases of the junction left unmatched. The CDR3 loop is CASSSGGSFSGANVLTF. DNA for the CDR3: TGTGCCAGCAGCTCAGGGGGTTCCTTCTCTGGGGCCAACGTCCTGACTTTC. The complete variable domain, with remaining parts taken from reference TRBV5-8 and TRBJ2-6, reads EAGVTQSPTHLIKTRGQQATLRCSPISGHTSVYWYQQALGLGLQFLLWYDEGEERNRGNFPPRFSGRQFPNYSSELNVNALELEDSALYLCASSSGGSFSGANVLTFGAGSRLTVL.

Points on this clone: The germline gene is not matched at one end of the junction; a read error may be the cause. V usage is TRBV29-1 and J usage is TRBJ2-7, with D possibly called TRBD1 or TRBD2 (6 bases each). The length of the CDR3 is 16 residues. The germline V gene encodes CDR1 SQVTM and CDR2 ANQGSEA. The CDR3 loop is CSVEGPGGGGIGEQYF. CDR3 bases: TGCAGCGTCGAAGGGCCTGGTGGAGGGGGTATTGGCGAGCAGTACTTC.

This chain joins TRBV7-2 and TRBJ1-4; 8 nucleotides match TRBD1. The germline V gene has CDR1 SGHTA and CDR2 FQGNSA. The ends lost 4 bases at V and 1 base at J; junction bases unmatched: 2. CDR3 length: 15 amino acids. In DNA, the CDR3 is TGTGCCAGCAGCTCAGGACAGGGAACTAATGAAAAACTGTTTTTT. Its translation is CASSSGQGTNEKLFF.

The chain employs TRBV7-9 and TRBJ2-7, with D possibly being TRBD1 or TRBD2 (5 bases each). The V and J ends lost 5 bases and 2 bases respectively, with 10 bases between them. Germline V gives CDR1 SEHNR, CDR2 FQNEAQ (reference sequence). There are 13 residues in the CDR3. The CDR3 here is CASSLGTTYEQYF. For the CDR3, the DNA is TGTGCCAGCAGCCTCGGGACGACCTACGAGCAGTACTTC.

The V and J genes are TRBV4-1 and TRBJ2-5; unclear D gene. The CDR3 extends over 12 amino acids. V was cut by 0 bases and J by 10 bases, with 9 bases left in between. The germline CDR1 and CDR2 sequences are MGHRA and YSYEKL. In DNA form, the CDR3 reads TGCGCCAGCAGCCAAGAACGGATAGTCCAGTACTTC. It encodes CASSQERIVQYF.

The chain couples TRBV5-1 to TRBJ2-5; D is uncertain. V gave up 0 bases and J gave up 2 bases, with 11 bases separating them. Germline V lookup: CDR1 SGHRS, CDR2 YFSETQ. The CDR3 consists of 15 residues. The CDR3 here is CASSLALGEQETQYF. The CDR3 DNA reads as TGCGCCAGCAGCTTGGCGTTAGGTGAACAAGAGACCCAGTACTTC.